These 30 T cell receptor beta chains came from one sample sequenced in a study of T cell responses to AZD1222 COVID-19 vaccine. Method: immunoSEQ multiplex PCR; TCRdb's copy keeps in-frame clones and lacks some. Of over 110,000 clones in the sample, 91% were seen once. This material consisted of peripheral blood, taken on day 0 of AZD1222 vaccination. All receptors derive from an adult in good health.

This clone occurred many times. CDR3 sequence (DNA): TGTGCCGCATGCCAATGGGACAGAAGGACCCAGTACTTC. Protein product: CAACQWDRRTQYF. The rearrangement joins TRBV27 to TRBJ2-5; 7 bases are a match to TRBD1. Germline loops: CDR1 MNHEY, CDR2 SMNVEV (reference sequence). The CDR3 runs 13 residues. V lost 11 bases to trimming and J lost 7 bases; unmatched junction nucleotides: 13.

The rearrangement links TRBV5-6 to TRBJ2-7, with 9 bases lining up with TRBD1. J gave up 3 bases and V 2 bases, and 3 bases lay outside the gene matches. CDR1 is SGHDT, CDR2 YYEEEE, per germline. This CDR3 has 14 amino acids. CDR3 coding DNA: TGTGCCAGCAGCTTCGGGACAGGGAACTACGAGCAGTACTTC. Translated: CASSFGTGNYEQYF. Full variable domain (rest looked up from reference TRBV5-6 and TRBJ2-7): DAGVTQSPTHLIKTRGQQVTLRCSPKSGHDTVSWYQQALGQGPQFIFQYYEEEERQRGNFPDRFSGHQFPNYSSELNVNALLLGDSALYLCASSFGTGNYEQYFGPGTRLTVT.

The chain recombines TRBV6-5 with TRBJ1-1; no clear D. V was shortened by 5 bases and J by 1 base, with 11 bases between the two germline ends. The CDR3 sequence is 14 residues long. The germline V gene has CDR1 MNHEY and CDR2 SVGAGI. The CDR3 sequence is CASSTRIANTEAFF. In DNA, the CDR3 is TGTGCCAGCAGTACTAGGATCGCGAACACTGAAGCTTTCTTT.

CDR3 sequence: CASSQNPAGVGYEQYF. CDR3 bases: TGCGCCAGCAGCCAAAACCCAGCAGGTGTGGGCTACGAGCAGTACTTC. The chain couples TRBV4-3 to TRBJ2-7; no definite D call. The CDR3 has 16 amino acids. Germline loops: CDR1 LGHNA, CDR2 YSLEER. V lost 2 bases, J lost 3 bases, and 17 bases lay in between.

V and J are TRBV6-4 and TRBJ2-3; 10 positions match TRBD2. Germline CDR1 reads MRHNA; CDR2 reads SNTAGT. The CDR3 length is 15 residues. V lost 5 bases and J lost 5; bases outside the gene matches: 7. This CDR3 is CASSLSGRAGDTQYF. DNA of the CDR3: TGTGCCAGCAGTCTCAGCGGGAGGGCCGGAGATACGCAGTATTTT.

The rearrangement links TRBV7-9 to TRBJ1-6, with 7 nucleotides matching TRBD1. The junction had 3 bases not matched to a gene; V was cut back by 5 bases and J by 8 bases. There are 13 residues in the CDR3. In germline, CDR1 is SEHNR, CDR2 FQNEAQ (reference sequence). The CDR3 protein is CASSAQGDSPLHF. CDR3 sequence (DNA): TGTGCCAGCAGCGCTCAGGGGGATTCACCCCTCCACTTT. The full variable domain, its missing parts supplied by reference TRBV7-9 and TRBJ1-6, is DTGVSQNPRHKITKRGQNVTFRCDPISEHNRLYWYRQTLGQGPEFLTYFQNEAQLEKSRLLSDRFSAERPKGSFSTLEIQRTEQGDSAMYLCASSAQGDSPLHFGNGTRLTVT.

This clone was recorded only once. The genes are TRBV10-2 and TRBJ2-7; 9 nucleotides line up with TRBD2. Germline lookup yields CDR1 WSHSY and CDR2 SAAADI. V shed 8 bases and J 4 bases; nucleotides not matched to a gene: 12. This CDR3 region has 15 residues. The CDR3 region is CASAPLRGLAYEQYF. The DNA for the CDR3 is TGCGCCAGCGCCCCCCTTCGGGGACTAGCTTACGAGCAGTACTTC.

A single count supports this clone. The chain joins TRBV7-6 to TRBJ2-5, with D tentatively TRBD1 or TRBD2 (5 bases each). This CDR3 region has 15 residues. V was clipped by 5 bases and J by 3 bases, with 16 bases between them. Germline V gene data show CDR1 as SGHVS and CDR2 as FNYEAQ. This CDR3 reads CASSTTGTPEETQYF. In DNA, the CDR3 is TGTGCCAGCAGCACGACCGGGACCCCCGAAGAGACCCAGTACTTC.

The chain combines TRBV28 with TRBJ2-1; possibly TRBD1 for D (6 bases). Germline V CDR1 and CDR2: MDHEN, SYDVKM. V lost 5 bases, J lost 5 bases, and 16 bases lay in between. The CDR3 totals 15 residues. This CDR3 is CASSPRGRGNNEQFF. CDR3 in DNA: TGTGCCAGCAGTCCCAGGGGTCGGGGCAACAATGAGCAGTTCTTC.

The chain uses TRBV3-1 (or the pseudogene TRBV3-2) and TRBJ2-5; possible D gene TRBD2, 5 bases. Germline V lookup: CDR1 LGHDT, CDR2 YNNKEL (reference sequence). V was pared by 4 bases and J by 5 bases, with 14 bases between. The CDR3 length is 14 residues. The CDR3: CASSRRRVEETQYF. In DNA, the CDR3 is TGTGCCAGCAGCCGCCGGCGGGTTGAGGAGACCCAGTACTTC.

This clone was recorded only once. This sequence joins TRBV2 and TRBJ1-1, with TRBD1 identical over 7 bases. Trimming cost V 7 bases and J 6 bases; bases outside gene matches: 8. The CDR3 loop spans 13 amino acids. From germline, CDR1 is SNHLY and CDR2 FYNNEI. CDR3 region: CASIRDSYSEAFF. The CDR3 DNA follows: TGTGCCAGCATCCGGGACAGCTATTCTGAAGCTTTCTTT.

This clone occurred once. The rearrangement joins TRBV9 to TRBJ2-1, with D possibly matching TRBD2 (5 bases). V lost 3 bases, J lost 8 bases, and 12 bases lay in between. Per germline, CDR1 SGDLS and CDR2 YYNGEE. This CDR3 is 13 amino acids long. The chain's CDR3 is CASSASSSHEQFF. The CDR3 region has the DNA TGTGCCAGCAGCGCCTCTAGCTCCCATGAGCAGTTCTTC.

The J gene is TRBJ2-3, the V gene TRBV4-3; the D gene is possibly TRBD2 (6 bases). V shed 1 base and J shed 5 bases, with 13 bases lying between them. CDR3 size: 15 residues. CDR1 is LGHNA, CDR2 YSLEER, per germline. For the CDR3, the DNA is TGCGCCAGCAGCCAAGGACTAGACGGCGGAGATACGCAGTATTTT. Amino acids: CASSQGLDGGDTQYF.

For this clone: Within the sample, other DNA sequences also encode this same CDR3. This chain uses TRBV12-3 or TRBV12-4 with TRBJ1-4; weak D call: TRBD1 (5 bases). Trimming left V 2 bases short and J 5 bases short, with 6 bases between. The CDR3 has 13 residues. CDR3 bases: TGTGCCAGCAGTTTATCAGGGAATGAAAAACTGTTTTTT. Residues: CASSLSGNEKLFF.

This sequence joins TRBV24-1 and TRBJ2-2; D not certain. Germline CDR1 is KGHDR and CDR2 is SFDVKD. The V and J ends lost 6 bases and 1 base respectively, with 8 bases between them. The CDR3 runs to 14 residues. The CDR3 spells CATSSTENTGELFF. The CDR3 nucleotides are TGTGCCACCAGTTCGACGGAGAACACCGGGGAGCTGTTTTTT.

V is TRBV28 and J is TRBJ1-1; 8 bases map to TRBD1. The V gene end was trimmed by 5 bases and the J gene end by 11 bases; junction bases not matched to a gene: 13. The CDR3 is 14 amino acids. CDR1 and CDR2 (germline): MDHEN, SYDVKM. For the CDR3, the DNA is TGTGCCAGCAGTCCATCAGGGGGCGCCCCGGTGGCTTTCTTT. Protein sequence: CASSPSGGAPVAFF.

This chain joins TRBV10-1 and TRBJ1-1; no clear D. The CDR3 is 12 amino acids. Germline V gene sequence: CDR1 WNHNN, CDR2 SYGVQD (reference sequence). V shed 6 bases and J shed 0 bases, with 5 bases lying between them. CDR3 in amino acids: CASRGMNTEAFF. The CDR3 nucleotides are TGCGCCAGCAGGGGGATGAACACTGAAGCTTTCTTT.

This chain links TRBV10-1 with TRBJ2-2, with D perhaps matching TRBD1 (6 bases). This CDR3 has 16 amino acids. Per the germline V gene, CDR1 is WNHNN and CDR2 is SYGVQD (reference sequence). V was shortened by 0 bases and J by 2 bases, with 10 bases between the two germline ends. The chain's CDR3 is CASSESRGVNTGELFF. The CDR3 DNA follows: TGCGCCAGCAGTGAGTCCAGGGGCGTAAACACCGGGGAGCTGTTTTTT.

V is TRBV5-1 and J is TRBJ1-5; D unclear. V was clipped by 0 bases and J by 1 base, with 8 bases between them. This CDR3 comprises 15 residues. The germline CDR1 and CDR2 sequences are SGHRS and YFSETQ. The CDR3 protein is CASSLVPGSNQPQHF. Here the CDR3 DNA reads TGCGCCAGCAGCTTGGTTCCGGGGAGCAATCAGCCCCAGCATTTT.

The CDR3 region is CASSSGPAGSYEQYF. The CDR3 DNA sequence: TGTGCCAGCAGCTCCGGACCAGCGGGGTCCTACGAGCAGTACTTC. The chain links TRBV7-9 to TRBJ2-7, with 7 bases fitting TRBD2. The V segment lost 4 bases and the J segment 1 base; nucleotides outside the gene matches: 7. There are 15 residues in the CDR3. Germline V gene lookup returns CDR1 SEHNR and CDR2 FQNEAQ (reference sequence).

V and J are TRBV30 and TRBJ1-2; D remains ambiguous. V was cut by 1 base and J by 4 bases, with 13 bases left in between. Germline CDR1 reads GTSNPN; CDR2 reads SVGIG (reference sequence). This CDR3 region has 14 residues. The CDR3 nucleotides read TGTGCCTGGAGTGCCCTCCTTGGGCCCTATGGCTACACCTTC. It yields the protein CAWSALLGPYGYTF.

The chain employs TRBV6-5 and TRBJ1-6; D ambiguous. The germline gives CDR1 MNHEY, CDR2 SVGAGI. This CDR3 comprises 14 residues. V was cut by 7 bases and J by 2 bases, with 9 bases left in between. The DNA of the CDR3 is TGTGCCAGCAATTCAGGACCCTATAATTCACCCCTCCACTTT. Translating it yields CASNSGPYNSPLHF.

The genes are TRBV6-1 and TRBJ2-7; D gene ambiguous. This CDR3 comprises 15 residues. V lost 2 bases and J lost 0, with 11 bases in between. CDR1 MNHNS and CDR2 SASEGT come from the germline V gene. CDR3 DNA sequence: TGTGCCAGCAGTGAATATATCGATGCCTCCTACGAGCAGTACTTC. It encodes CASSEYIDASYEQYF.

The chain recombines TRBV15 with TRBJ2-3, with TRBD2 matching over 7 bases. V lost 3 bases, J lost 0 bases, and 9 bases stayed unmatched. The CDR3 length is 17 residues. CDR1 and CDR2 from the germline V gene are LNHNV and YYDKDF (reference sequence). The CDR3 sequence is CATSRAPLSGSTDTQYF. The DNA of the CDR3 is TGTGCCACCAGCAGGGCTCCTCTTAGCGGGAGCACAGATACGCAGTATTTT.

The V and J genes are TRBV28 and TRBJ1-1, with 8 bases fitting TRBD1. V dropped 6 bases and J dropped 6; count of bases not matched to a gene: 9. The CDR3 is 14 amino acids. Germline V lookup: CDR1 MDHEN, CDR2 SYDVKM. The CDR3 is CASRLTTGVAEAFF. For the CDR3, the DNA is TGTGCCAGCAGACTGACGACAGGGGTGGCTGAAGCTTTCTTT.

The chain carries TRBV7-9 and TRBJ1-1, with D perhaps TRBD1 (6 bases). CDR1 is SEHNR and CDR2 is FQNEAQ in the germline V gene (reference sequence). The V gene lost 5 bases and the J gene lost 6 bases, with 19 bases spanning the gap. The CDR3 sequence is 15 residues long. The CDR3 bases are TGTGCCAGCAGCCCGAGTATGGGGGCCGGGCCTGAAGCTTTCTTT. This sequence encodes CASSPSMGAGPEAFF.

The chain joins TRBV30 to TRBJ1-3; D remains ambiguous. This CDR3 has 13 amino acids. V gave up 4 bases and J gave up 0 bases, with 7 bases separating them. Per germline, CDR1 GTSNPN and CDR2 SVGIG (reference sequence). CDR3 sequence (DNA): TGTGCCTGGAACGCTTTCTCTGGAAACACCATATATTTT. Amino acids: CAWNAFSGNTIYF.

This sequence joins TRBV5-1 and TRBJ2-1, with 11 bases lining up with TRBD2. The CDR3 is 16 residues long. CDR1 and CDR2 from the germline V gene are SGHRS and YFSETQ. Trimming cost V 4 bases and J 4 bases; bases outside gene matches: 7. For the CDR3, the DNA is TGCGCCAGCAGCCTCCGGTTAGCGGGAGGGTACAATGAGCAGTTCTTC. Its translation: CASSLRLAGGYNEQFF.

This chain joins TRBV7-9 and TRBJ1-1, with D uncertain. Germline CDR1 SEHNR, CDR2 FQNEAQ (reference sequence). The CDR3 sequence is 13 residues long. V shed 2 bases and J shed 3 bases, with 7 bases lying between them. CDR3 residues: CASSLRRDTEAFF. CDR3 nucleotides: TGTGCCAGCAGCTTACGCCGCGACACTGAAGCTTTCTTT.

Only a few counts were recorded for this clone. J is TRBJ1-6 and V is TRBV7-8; D unclear. Per the germline V gene, CDR1 is SGHVS and CDR2 is FQNEAQ. This CDR3 is built from 16 residues. Trimming removed 3 bases at V and 2 bases at J, with 11 bases between. The CDR3 sequence is CASSLMRAAYNSPLHF. The CDR3 DNA reads TGTGCCAGCAGCTTGATGAGGGCAGCCTATAATTCACCCCTCCACTTT. Combining the CDR3 with reference TRBV7-8 and TRBJ1-6 gives the whole variable domain GAGVSQSPRYKVAKRGQDVALRCDPISGHVSLFWYQQALGQGPEFLTYFQNEAQLDKSGLPSDRFFAERPEGSVSTLKIQRTQQEDSAVYLCASSLMRAAYNSPLHFGNGTRLTVT.